The T cell receptor (beta chain) described here comes from a study of cytomegalovirus exposure and HLA in healthy donors. Donors in the study were healthy people who gave bone marrow. It was with 60 Vbeta and 13 Jbeta primers that the PCR ran. Only in-frame clones appear in the TCRdb table, and some are missing; sequencing was by immunoSEQ multiplex PCR. The profile shows some 190,000 clones, 60% to 80% of them singletons. V was pared by 3 bases and J by 3 bases, with 0 bases of the junction left unmatched. Germline CDR1 and CDR2: SGHRS and YFSETQ. The CDR3 covers 13 residues. This sequence was found in a woman aged 25 to 45 in good health and CMV-seropositive. The sequencing input was PBMCs. The chain has TRBV5-1 and TRBJ1-2; 9 nucleotides match TRBD1. Written as DNA, the CDR3 is TGCGCCAGCAGCTGGGACAGGGACTATGGCTACACCTTC. Amino acid sequence: CASSWDRDYGYTF.